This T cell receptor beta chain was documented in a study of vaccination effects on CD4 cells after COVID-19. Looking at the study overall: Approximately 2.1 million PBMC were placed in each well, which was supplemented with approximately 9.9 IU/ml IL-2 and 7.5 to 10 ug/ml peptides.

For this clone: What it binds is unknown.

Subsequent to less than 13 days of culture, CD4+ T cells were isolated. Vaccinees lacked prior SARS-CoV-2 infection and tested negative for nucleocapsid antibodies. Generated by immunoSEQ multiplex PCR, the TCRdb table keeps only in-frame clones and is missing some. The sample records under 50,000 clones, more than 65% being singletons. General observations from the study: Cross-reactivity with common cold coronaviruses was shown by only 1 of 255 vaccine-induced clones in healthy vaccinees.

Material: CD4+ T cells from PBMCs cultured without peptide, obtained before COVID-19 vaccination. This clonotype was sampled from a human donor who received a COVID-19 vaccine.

CDR3 loop: CASSEDWGRETQYF. CDR3 DNA sequence: TGTGCCAGCAGCGAAGACTGGGGGCGGGAGACCCAGTACTTC. The chain uses TRBV5-5 and TRBJ2-5; possible D gene TRBD1, 6 bases. V lost 4 bases and J 5 bases, leaving 15 bases between the germline ends. The germline V gene encodes CDR1 SGHKS and CDR2 YYEKEE (reference sequence). The CDR3 loop spans 14 amino acids.